This T cell receptor beta chain originates from a study of blood T cells in healthy people across ages. A J-beta primer mix and a sample-barcoded 5' primer were used in a second PCR of roughly 7 to 12 cycles. A 12-random-nucleotide template-switch adaptor tagged each cDNA molecule. TCRdb redid the calling of the 5' RACE reads with MiXCR, one entry per CDR3 protein. The sample holds 1.5 million to 2 million distinct CDR3 sequences, roughly 27% seen once. The CDR3 length is 16 residues. With 0 bases clipped from V and 2 bases from J, the junction kept 4 bases outside the gene matches. From germline, CDR1 is SGHVS and CDR2 FNYEAQ. Study conclusions and caveats: In older individuals, TCR beta diversity per million T cells was lower, falling roughly linearly with age.

Total RNA amounts of at least 6 micrograms were extracted per sample. Regarding this clonotype: The antigen remains unidentified.

This sequence was found in a woman aged 30 to 39 in good health. The V and J genes are TRBV7-6 and TRBJ2-7; 10 nucleotides line up with TRBD2. Sequencing was carried out using blood. DNA for the CDR3: TGTGCCAGCAGCTTAGCGGACGGGACTAGCGCCTACGAGCAGTACTTC. It is translated as CASSLADGTSAYEQYF.